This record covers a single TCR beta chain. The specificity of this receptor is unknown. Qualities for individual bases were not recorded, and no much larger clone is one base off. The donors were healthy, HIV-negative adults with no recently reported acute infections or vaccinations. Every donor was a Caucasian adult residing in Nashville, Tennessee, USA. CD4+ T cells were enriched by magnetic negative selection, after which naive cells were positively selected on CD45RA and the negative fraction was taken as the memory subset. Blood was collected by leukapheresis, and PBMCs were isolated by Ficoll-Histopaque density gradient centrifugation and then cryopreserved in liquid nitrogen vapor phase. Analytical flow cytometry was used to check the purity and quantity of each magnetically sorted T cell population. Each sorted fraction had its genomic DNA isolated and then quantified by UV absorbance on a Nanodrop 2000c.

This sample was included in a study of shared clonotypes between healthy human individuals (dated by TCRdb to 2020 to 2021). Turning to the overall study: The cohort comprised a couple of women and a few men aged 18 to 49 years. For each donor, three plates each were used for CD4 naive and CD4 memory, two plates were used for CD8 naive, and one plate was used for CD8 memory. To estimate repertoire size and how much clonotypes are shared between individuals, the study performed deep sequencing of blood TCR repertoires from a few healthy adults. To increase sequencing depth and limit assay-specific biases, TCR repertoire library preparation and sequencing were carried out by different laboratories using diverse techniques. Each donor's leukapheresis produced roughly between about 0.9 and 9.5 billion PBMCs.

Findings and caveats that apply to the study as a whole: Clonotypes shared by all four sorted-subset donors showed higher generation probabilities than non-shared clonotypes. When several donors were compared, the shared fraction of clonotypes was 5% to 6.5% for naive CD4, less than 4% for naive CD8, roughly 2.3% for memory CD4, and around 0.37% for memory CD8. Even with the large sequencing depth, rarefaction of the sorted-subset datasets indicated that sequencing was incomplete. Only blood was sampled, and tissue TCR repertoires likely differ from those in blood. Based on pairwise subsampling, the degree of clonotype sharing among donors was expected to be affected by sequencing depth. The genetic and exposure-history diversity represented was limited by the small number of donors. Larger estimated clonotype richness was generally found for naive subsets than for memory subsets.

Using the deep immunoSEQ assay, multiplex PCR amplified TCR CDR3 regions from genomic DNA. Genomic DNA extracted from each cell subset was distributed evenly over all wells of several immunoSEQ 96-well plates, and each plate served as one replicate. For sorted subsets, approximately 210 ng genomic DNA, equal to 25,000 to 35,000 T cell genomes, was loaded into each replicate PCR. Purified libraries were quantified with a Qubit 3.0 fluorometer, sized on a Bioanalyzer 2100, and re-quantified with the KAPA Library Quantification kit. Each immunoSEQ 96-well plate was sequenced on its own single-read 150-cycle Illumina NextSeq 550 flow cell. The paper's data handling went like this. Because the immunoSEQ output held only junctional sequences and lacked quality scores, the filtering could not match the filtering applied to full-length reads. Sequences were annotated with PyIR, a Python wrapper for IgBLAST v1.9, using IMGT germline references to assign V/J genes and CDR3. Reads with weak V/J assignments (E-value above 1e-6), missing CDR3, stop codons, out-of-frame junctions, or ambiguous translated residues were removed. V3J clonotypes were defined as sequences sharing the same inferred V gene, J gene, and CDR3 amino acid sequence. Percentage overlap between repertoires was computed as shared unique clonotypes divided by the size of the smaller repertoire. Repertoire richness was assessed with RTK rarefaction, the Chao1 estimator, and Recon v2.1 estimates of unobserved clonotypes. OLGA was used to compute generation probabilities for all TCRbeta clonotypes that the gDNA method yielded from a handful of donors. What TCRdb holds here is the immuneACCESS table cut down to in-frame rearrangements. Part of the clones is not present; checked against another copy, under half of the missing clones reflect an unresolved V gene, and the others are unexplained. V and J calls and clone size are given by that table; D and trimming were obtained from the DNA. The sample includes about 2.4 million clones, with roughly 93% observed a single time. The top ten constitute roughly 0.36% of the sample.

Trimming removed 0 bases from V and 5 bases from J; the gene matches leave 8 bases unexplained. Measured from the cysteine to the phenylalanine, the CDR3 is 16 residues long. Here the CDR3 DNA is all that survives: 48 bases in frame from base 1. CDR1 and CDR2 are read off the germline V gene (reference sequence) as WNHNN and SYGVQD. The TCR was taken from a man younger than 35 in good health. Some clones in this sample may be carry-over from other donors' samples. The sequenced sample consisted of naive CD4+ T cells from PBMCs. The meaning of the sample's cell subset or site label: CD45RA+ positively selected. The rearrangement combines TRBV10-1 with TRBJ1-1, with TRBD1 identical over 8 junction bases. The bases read TGCGCCAGCAGTGAGTCTCAGGGGGCGCCTCGGACTGAAGCTTTCTTT. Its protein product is CASSESQGAPRTEAFF.